This T cell receptor (beta chain) was profiled in a study of blood T cell repertoires in COVID-19. Some clones are missing from TCRdb's copy, which holds only in-frame ones; the method was immunoSEQ multiplex PCR. The sample lists 150,000 to 200,000 clones, 80% to 90% seen once, with approximately 9% in the top ten. CDR1 and CDR2 from the germline V gene are DFQATT and SNEGSKA (reference sequence). V was pared by 6 bases and J by 4 bases, with 16 bases between. This CDR3 contains 14 residues. V gene TRBV20-1 combines with J gene TRBJ2-1; D possibly corresponds to TRBD2 (5 bases). Sequencing input: PBMCs or T cells enriched from blood (not recorded which). The TCR sequence derives from a young woman who had recovered from COVID-19. CDR3 region: CSASGLEGYNEQFF. The CDR3 bases are TGCAGTGCCAGTGGGCTAGAGGGATACAATGAGCAGTTCTTC.